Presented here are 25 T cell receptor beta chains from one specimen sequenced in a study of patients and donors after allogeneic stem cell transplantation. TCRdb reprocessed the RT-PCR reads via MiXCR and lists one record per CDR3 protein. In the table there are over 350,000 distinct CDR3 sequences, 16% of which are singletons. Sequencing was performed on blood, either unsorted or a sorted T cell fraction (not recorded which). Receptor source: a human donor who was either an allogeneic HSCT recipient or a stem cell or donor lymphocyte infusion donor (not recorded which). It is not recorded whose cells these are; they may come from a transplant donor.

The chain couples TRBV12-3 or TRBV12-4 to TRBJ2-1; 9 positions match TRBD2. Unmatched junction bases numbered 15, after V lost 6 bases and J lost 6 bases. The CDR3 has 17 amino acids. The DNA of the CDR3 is TGTGCCAGCAGACTGAGGGCTAGCGGGGAGGGGGTCAATGAGCAGTTCTTC. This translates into CASRLRASGEGVNEQFF.

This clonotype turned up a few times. CDR3 amino acids: CASSPPQRSGREQYF. In DNA, the CDR3 is TGTGCCAGCAGCCCTCCACAGCGATCCGGGCGGGAGCAGTACTTC. V usage is TRBV7-9 and J usage is TRBJ2-7; D unclear. The ends were cut back, 5 bases at V and 7 bases at J, with 21 bases in the middle. CDR3 length equals 15 residues. Germline values: CDR1 SEHNR, CDR2 FQNEAQ (reference sequence).

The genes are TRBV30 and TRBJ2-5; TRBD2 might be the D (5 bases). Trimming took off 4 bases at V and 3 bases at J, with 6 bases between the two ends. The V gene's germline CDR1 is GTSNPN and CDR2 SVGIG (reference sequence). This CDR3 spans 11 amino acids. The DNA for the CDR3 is TGTGCCTGGAACGGGGAAGAGACCCAGTACTTC. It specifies CAWNGEETQYF.

The CDR3 loop is CATSNSYEQYF. Here the CDR3 DNA reads TGTGCCACCAGTAACTCCTACGAGCAGTACTTC. V is TRBV24-1 and J is TRBJ2-7; D is uncertain. The CDR3 runs 11 residues. With 6 bases removed from V and 0 bases from J, the gap between germline ends came to 2 bases. CDR1 and CDR2 (germline): KGHDR, SFDVKD.

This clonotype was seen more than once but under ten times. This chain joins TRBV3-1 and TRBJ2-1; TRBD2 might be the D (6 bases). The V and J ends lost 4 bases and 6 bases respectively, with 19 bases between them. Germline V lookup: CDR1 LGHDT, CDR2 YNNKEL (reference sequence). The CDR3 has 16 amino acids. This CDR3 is CASSLKRVAGGNEQFF. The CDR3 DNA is TGTGCCAGCAGCCTTAAGCGGGTAGCAGGTGGCAATGAGCAGTTCTTC.

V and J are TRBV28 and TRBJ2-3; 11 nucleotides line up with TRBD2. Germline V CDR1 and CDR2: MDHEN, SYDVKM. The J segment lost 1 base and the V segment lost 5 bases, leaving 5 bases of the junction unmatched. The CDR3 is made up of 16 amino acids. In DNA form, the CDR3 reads TGTGCCAGCAGTCCCCCGGGACTAGCGGGCACAGATACGCAGTATTTT. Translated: CASSPPGLAGTDTQYF.

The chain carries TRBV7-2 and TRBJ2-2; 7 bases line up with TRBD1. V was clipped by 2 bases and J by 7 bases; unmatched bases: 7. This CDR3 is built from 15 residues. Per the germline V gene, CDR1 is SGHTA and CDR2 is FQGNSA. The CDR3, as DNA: TGTGCCAGCAGCTTATTTAGGGGGCGTCTCGGGGAGCTGTTTTTT. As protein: CASSLFRGRLGELFF.

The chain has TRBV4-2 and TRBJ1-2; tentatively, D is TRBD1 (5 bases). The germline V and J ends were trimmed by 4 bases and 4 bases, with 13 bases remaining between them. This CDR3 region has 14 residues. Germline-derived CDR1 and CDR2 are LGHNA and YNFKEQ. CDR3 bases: TGTGCCAGCAGCCCCCCGCCAGGGCCCTATGGCTACACCTTC. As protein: CASSPPPGPYGYTF.

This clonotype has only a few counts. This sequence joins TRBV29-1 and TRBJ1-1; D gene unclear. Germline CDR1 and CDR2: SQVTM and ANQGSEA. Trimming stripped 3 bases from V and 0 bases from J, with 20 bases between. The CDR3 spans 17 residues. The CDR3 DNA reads TGCAGCGTTGAGTCCCCTTTTAGTAAGAGAATGAACACTGAAGCTTTCTTT. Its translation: CSVESPFSKRMNTEAFF.

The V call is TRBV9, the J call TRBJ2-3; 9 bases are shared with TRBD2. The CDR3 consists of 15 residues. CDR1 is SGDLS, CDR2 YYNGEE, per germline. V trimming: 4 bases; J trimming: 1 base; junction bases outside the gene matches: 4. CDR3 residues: CASSHRTSGTDTQYF. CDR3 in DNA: TGTGCCAGCAGCCACCGGACTAGCGGCACAGATACGCAGTATTTT.

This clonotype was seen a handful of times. The CDR3 region has the DNA TGTGCCAGCAGCCACCGTGGGGGCCTTGAAGCTTTCTTT. Protein product: CASSHRGGLEAFF. V usage is TRBV11-2 and J usage is TRBJ1-1, with D tentatively TRBD1 (6 bases). The ends were cut back, 5 bases at V and 7 bases at J, with 14 bases in the middle. The CDR3 totals 13 residues. Germline V gene lookup returns CDR1 SGHAT and CDR2 FQNNGV.

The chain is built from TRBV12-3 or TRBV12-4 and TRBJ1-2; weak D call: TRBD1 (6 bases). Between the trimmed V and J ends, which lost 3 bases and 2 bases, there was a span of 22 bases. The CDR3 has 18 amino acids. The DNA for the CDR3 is TGTGCCAGCAGTTTTTCCCGCCTGGTGACCAGGGGAAACTATGGCTACACCTTC. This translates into CASSFSRLVTRGNYGYTF.

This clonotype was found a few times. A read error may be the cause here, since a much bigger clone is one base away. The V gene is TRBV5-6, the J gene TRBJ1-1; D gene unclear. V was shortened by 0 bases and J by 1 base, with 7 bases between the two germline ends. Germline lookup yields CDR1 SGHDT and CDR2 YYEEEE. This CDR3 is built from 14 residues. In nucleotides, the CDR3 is TGTGCCAGCAGCTTGGGACCGCCGAACACTGAAGCTTTCTTT. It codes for CASSLGPPNTEAFF.

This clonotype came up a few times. CDR3 nucleotides: TGCAGCGTTGCCTCCGGGACAGCCCCCTACGAGCAGTACTTC. Encoded protein: CSVASGTAPYEQYF. The chain joins TRBV29-1 to TRBJ2-7, with 7 positions matching TRBD1. In germline, CDR1 is SQVTM, CDR2 ANQGSEA. With 4 bases clipped from V and 2 bases from J, the junction kept 8 bases outside the gene matches. The CDR3 runs to 14 residues.

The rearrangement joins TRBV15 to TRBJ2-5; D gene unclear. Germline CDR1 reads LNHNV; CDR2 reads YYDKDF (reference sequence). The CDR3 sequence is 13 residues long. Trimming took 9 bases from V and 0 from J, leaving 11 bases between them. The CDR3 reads CATSNSYQETQYF. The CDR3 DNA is TGTGCCACTAGTAACAGCTACCAAGAGACCCAGTACTTC.

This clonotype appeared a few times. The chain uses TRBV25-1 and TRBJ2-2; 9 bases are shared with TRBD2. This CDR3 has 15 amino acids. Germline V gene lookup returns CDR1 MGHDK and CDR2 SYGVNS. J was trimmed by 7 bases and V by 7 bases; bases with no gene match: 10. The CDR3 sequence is CASTQGGRAIGELFF. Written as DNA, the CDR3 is TGTGCCAGCACACAGGGCGGGAGGGCCATCGGGGAGCTGTTTTTT.

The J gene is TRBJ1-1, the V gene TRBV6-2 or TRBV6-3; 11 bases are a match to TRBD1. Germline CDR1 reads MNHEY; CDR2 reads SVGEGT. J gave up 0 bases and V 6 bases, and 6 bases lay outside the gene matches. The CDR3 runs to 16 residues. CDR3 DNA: TGTGCCAGCAGACAACGGACAGGGGGCATGAACACTGAAGCTTTCTTT. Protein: CASRQRTGGMNTEAFF.

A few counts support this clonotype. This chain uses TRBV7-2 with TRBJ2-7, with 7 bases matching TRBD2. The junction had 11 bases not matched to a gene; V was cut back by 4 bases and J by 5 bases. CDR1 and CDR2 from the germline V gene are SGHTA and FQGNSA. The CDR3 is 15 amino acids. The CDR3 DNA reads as TGTGCCAGCAGCTCCCTCCCACCGGGGGGAGACGAGCAGTACTTC. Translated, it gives CASSSLPPGGDEQYF.

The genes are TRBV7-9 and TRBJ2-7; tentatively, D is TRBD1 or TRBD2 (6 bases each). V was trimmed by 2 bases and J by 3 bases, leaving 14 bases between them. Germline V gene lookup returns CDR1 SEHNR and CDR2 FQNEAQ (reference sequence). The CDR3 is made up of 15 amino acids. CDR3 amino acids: CASSLIGRGGYEQYF. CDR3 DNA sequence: TGTGCCAGCAGCTTAATCGGCAGGGGAGGCTACGAGCAGTACTTC.

The DNA of the CDR3 is TGTGCCAGCAGCTTAGTCGAAGGGGGAACGCAGTATTTT. Protein: CASSLVEGGTQYF. V and J are TRBV11-3 and TRBJ2-3; TRBD1 is a possible D gene (6 bases). CDR3 length: 13 residues. V was shortened by 1 base and J by 9 bases, with 11 bases between the two germline ends. Germline lookup yields CDR1 SGHNT and CDR2 YENEEA.

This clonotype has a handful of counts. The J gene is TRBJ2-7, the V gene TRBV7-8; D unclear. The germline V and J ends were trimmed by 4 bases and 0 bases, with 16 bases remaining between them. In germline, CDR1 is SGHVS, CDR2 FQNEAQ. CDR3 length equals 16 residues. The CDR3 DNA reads TGTGCCAGCAGCTCCACCGGACGGATAAGCTCCTACGAGCAGTACTTC. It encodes CASSSTGRISSYEQYF.

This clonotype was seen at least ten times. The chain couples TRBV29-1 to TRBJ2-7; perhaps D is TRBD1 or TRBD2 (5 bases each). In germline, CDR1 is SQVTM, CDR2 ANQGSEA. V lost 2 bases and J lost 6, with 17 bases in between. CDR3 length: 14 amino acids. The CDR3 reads CSVELGTGSGEQYF. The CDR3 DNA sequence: TGCAGCGTTGAACTGGGAACAGGAAGCGGCGAGCAGTACTTC.

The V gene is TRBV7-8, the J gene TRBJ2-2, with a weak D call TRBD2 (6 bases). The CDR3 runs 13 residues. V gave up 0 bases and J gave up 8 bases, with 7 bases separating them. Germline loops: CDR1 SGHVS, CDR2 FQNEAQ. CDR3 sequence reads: CASSLAREGELFF. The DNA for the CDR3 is TGTGCCAGCAGCTTAGCGCGGGAAGGGGAGCTGTTTTTT.

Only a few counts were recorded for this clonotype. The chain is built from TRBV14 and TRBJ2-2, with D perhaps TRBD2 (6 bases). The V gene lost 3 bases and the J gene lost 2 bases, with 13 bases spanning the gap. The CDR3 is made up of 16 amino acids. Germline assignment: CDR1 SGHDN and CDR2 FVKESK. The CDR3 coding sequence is TGTGCCAGCAGCCATAGCAGCGGGCGTAACACCGGGGAGCTGTTTTTT. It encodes CASSHSSGRNTGELFF.

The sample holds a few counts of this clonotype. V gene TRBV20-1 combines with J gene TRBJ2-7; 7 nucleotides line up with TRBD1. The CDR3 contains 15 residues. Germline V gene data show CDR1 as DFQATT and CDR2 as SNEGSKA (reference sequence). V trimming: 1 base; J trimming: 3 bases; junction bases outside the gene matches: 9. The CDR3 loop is CSARAARTGLYEQYF. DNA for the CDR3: TGCAGTGCTAGAGCTGCGCGGACAGGTCTCTACGAGCAGTACTTC.